Following are 8 T cell receptor beta chains from one sample sequenced in a study of vaccination and CD4 T cells after COVID-19. As for treatment: 10-day PBMC culture with coronavirus spike peptide pools or control peptides (ViraFEST assay). Their cognate antigens are unknown. An Oncomine TCR Beta short-read assay was used to sequence the DNA from cultured CD4+ T cells. TCRdb re-derived calls from the PCR reads in MiXCR, one entry per CDR3 protein. The table shows fewer than 10,000 distinct CDR3 sequences, with 23% occurring only once. The sample taken for sequencing was cultured CD4+ T cells from blood. These receptors were collected from a human donor with COVID-19.

This chain connects TRBV5-4 to TRBJ2-2; possible D gene TRBD2, 5 bases. Germline loops: CDR1 SGHNT, CDR2 YYREEE (reference sequence). CDR3 length equals 15 residues. Trimming cost V 5 bases and J 3 bases, with 14 bases left between them. The CDR3 DNA sequence: TGTGCCAGCAGGTCCACCCGGGGAGACACCGGGGAGCTGTTTTTT. Translation gives CASRSTRGDTGELFF.

This clonotype has a handful of counts. The junction differs from germline at one of its ends, possibly a read error. V is TRBV30 and J is TRBJ1-1; maybe TRBD1 (5 bases). The CDR3 is 14 amino acids. CDR1 and CDR2 (germline): GTSNPN, SVGIG (reference sequence). The CDR3 DNA reads TGTGCCTGGAATCCGGGGCGGGCACTCGAGGTAGTCCTCTTT. Residues: CAWNPGRALEVVLF.

The chain has TRBV7-2 and TRBJ2-7; D may be TRBD1 (6 bases). Trimming left V 3 bases short and J 1 base short, with 10 bases between. Per the germline V gene, CDR1 is SGHTA and CDR2 is FQGNSA. This CDR3 spans 14 amino acids. CDR3 protein: CASSFDRLSYEQYF. As DNA, the CDR3 is TGTGCCAGCAGCTTCGACAGGTTATCCTACGAGCAGTACTTC.

About this clonotype itself: The germline gene is not matched at one end of the junction; a read error may be the cause. The gene calls are TRBV11-2 and TRBJ1-2; D may be TRBD1 (6 bases). The length of the CDR3 is 12 residues. The germline V gene encodes CDR1 SGHAT and CDR2 FQNNGV. Here the CDR3 reads CACSGGPGGYTF. The CDR3 nucleotides are TGTGCCTGCAGCGGGGGCCCGGGGGGCTACACCTTC.

This clonotype was found a few times. The chain combines TRBV20-1 with TRBJ1-3; the D gene is possibly TRBD1 (5 bases). With 4 bases removed from V and 0 bases from J, the gap between germline ends came to 22 bases. This CDR3 has 18 amino acids. CDR1 DFQATT and CDR2 SNEGSKA come from the germline V gene (reference sequence). The CDR3 reads CSANGRGATPSSGNTIYF. Here the CDR3 DNA reads TGCAGTGCTAATGGGAGAGGGGCGACGCCGAGCTCTGGAAACACCATATATTTT.

The V and J genes are TRBV2 and TRBJ2-5; D unclear. The CDR3 runs to 15 residues. The V end was cut by 1 base, the J end by 6 bases, with 15 bases between. CDR1 and CDR2 from the germline V gene are SNHLY and FYNNEI. The CDR3 nucleotides read TGTGCCAGCAGTGAAGACCAAGGCCCCCAGCAGACCCAGTACTTC. Its translation is CASSEDQGPQQTQYF.

The chain joins TRBV25-1 to TRBJ1-2; 9 nucleotides line up with TRBD1. With V trimmed by 2 bases and J by 6 bases, 10 bases remained unmatched. The CDR3 contains 16 residues. CDR1 MGHDK and CDR2 SYGVNS come from the germline V gene. The CDR3 spells CASSEPGTGLYDGYTF. The DNA of the CDR3 is TGTGCCAGCAGTGAACCCGGGACAGGGCTGTATGATGGCTACACCTTC.

This clonotype was counted only a few times. The chain joins TRBV27 to TRBJ2-1, with D uncertain. The germline V and J ends were trimmed by 2 bases and 1 base, with 9 bases remaining between them. The CDR3 sequence is 15 residues long. Germline V gene lookup returns CDR1 MNHEY and CDR2 SMNVEV (reference sequence). This chain's CDR3 is CASSLDGDSYNEQFF. For the CDR3, the DNA is TGTGCCAGCAGTTTAGACGGAGATTCCTACAATGAGCAGTTCTTC.